The 24 T cell receptor beta chains presented below share a single source sample, sequenced in a study of blood T cell repertoires in COVID-19. Assay: immunoSEQ multiplex PCR; the TCRdb copy retains only in-frame clones and omits some. Of around 200,000 clones listed, about 90% are singletons. Sequencing used PBMCs or T cells enriched from blood (not recorded which). The source of these receptors is a man aged 25-45 years who had recovered from COVID-19.

This chain links TRBV7-8 with TRBJ1-3, with TRBD1 identical over 8 bases. The V segment lost 1 base and the J segment 4 bases; nucleotides outside the gene matches: 3. Germline CDR1 reads SGHVS; CDR2 reads FQNEAQ. This CDR3 region has 15 residues. The CDR3 here is CASSLVTGAGNTIYF. The CDR3 DNA is TGTGCCAGCAGCTTAGTGACAGGGGCCGGAAACACCATATATTTT.

CDR3 region: CASSVEGLAGELFF. Written as DNA, the CDR3 is TGTGCCAGCAGTGTCGAAGGACTAGCCGGGGAGCTGTTTTTT. This chain links TRBV2 with TRBJ2-2; 7 nucleotides match TRBD2. The CDR3 is made up of 14 amino acids. V was pared by 4 bases and J by 6 bases, with 5 bases of the junction left unmatched. The germline V gene has CDR1 SNHLY and CDR2 FYNNEI.

J is TRBJ2-7 and V is TRBV18; D uncertain. The ends were cut back, 3 bases at V and 3 bases at J, with 6 bases in the middle. Looked up from germline, CDR1 is KGHSH and CDR2 is LQKENI. The CDR3 is 12 amino acids. The CDR3 protein is CASSPSVYEQYF. The CDR3 DNA is TGTGCCAGCTCACCGAGTGTCTACGAGCAGTACTTC. Full variable domain (missing parts from reference TRBV18 and TRBJ2-7): NAGVMQNPRHLVRRRGQEARLRCSPMKGHSHVYWYRQLPEEGLKFMVYLQKENIIDESGMPKERFSAEFPKEGPSILRIQQVVRGDSAAYFCASSPSVYEQYFGPGTRLTVT.

This clone was recorded once. The chain links TRBV7-6 to TRBJ2-3, with 8 bases matching TRBD2. The CDR3 sequence is 13 residues long. The ends lost 5 bases at V and 11 bases at J; junction bases unmatched: 9. CDR1 is SGHVS, CDR2 FNYEAQ, per germline. CDR3: CASSPTLADGQYF. Written as DNA, the CDR3 is TGTGCCAGCAGCCCAACACTAGCGGATGGGCAGTATTTT.

The chain couples TRBV9 to TRBJ2-3; maybe TRBD2 (6 bases). This CDR3 region has 14 residues. Germline CDR1 SGDLS, CDR2 YYNGEE. V dropped 0 bases and J dropped 2 bases, with 7 bases sitting between them. The CDR3 bases are TGTGCCAGCAGCGTAGGCGGGGACACAGATACGCAGTATTTT. The encoded protein is CASSVGGDTDTQYF. The full variable domain, its missing parts supplied by reference TRBV9 and TRBJ2-3, is DSGVTQTPKHLITATGQRVTLRCSPRSGDLSVYWYQQSLDQGLQFLIQYYNGEERAKGNILERFSAQQFPDLHSELNLSSLELGDSALYFCASSVGGDTDTQYFGPGTRLTVL.

The chain links TRBV7-9 to TRBJ2-1; D is uncertain. The CDR3 loop spans 12 amino acids. The ends were cut back, 1 base at V and 10 bases at J, with 8 bases in the middle. Germline CDR1 and CDR2: SEHNR and FQNEAQ (reference sequence). CDR3 bases: TGTGCCAGCAGCTTAGTCCGTGTGGAGCAGTTCTTC. Protein sequence: CASSLVRVEQFF. Supplemented by reference TRBV7-9 and TRBJ2-1, the full variable domain reads DTGVSQNPRHKITKRGQNVTFRCDPISEHNRLYWYRQTLGQGPEFLTYFQNEAQLEKSRLLSDRFSAERPKGSFSTLEIQRTEQGDSAMYLCASSLVRVEQFFGPGTRLTVL.

The CDR3 DNA reads TGTGCCAGTAGTCCTGGCAGGGTCTACGAGCAGTACTTC. Translation: CASSPGRVYEQYF. The V call is TRBV19, the J call TRBJ2-7; D may be TRBD1 (5 bases). V lost 5 bases, J lost 3 bases, and 11 bases lay in between. The CDR3 contains 13 residues. Per the germline V gene, CDR1 is LNHDA and CDR2 is SQIVND (reference sequence).

This clone was detected only once. The chain recombines TRBV5-1 with TRBJ2-5; the match to TRBD1 covers 7 bases. Germline assignment: CDR1 SGHRS and CDR2 YFSETQ. The CDR3 sequence is 14 residues long. Losses at the gene ends were 0 bases for V and 4 bases for J; bases not matched to a gene: 3. As DNA, the CDR3 is TGCGCCAGCAGCTTGGACGCAGGGGGAGAGACCCAGTACTTC. This sequence encodes CASSLDAGGETQYF.

V usage is TRBV28 and J usage is TRBJ2-7; D is ambiguous. The V gene's germline CDR1 is MDHEN and CDR2 SYDVKM. V shed 4 bases and J shed 3 bases, with 10 bases lying between them. The CDR3 runs to 13 residues. CDR3 in DNA: TGTGCCAGCAGTTCCTATGCCTTCTACGAGCAGTACTTC. It yields the protein CASSSYAFYEQYF. Combining the CDR3 with reference TRBV28 and TRBJ2-7 gives the whole variable domain DVKVTQSSRYLVKRTGEKVFLECVQDMDHENMFWYRQDPGLGLRLIYFSYDVKMKEKGDIPEGYSVSREKKERFSLILESASTNQTSMYLCASSSYAFYEQYFGPGTRLTVT.

The J gene is TRBJ2-1, the V gene TRBV28; 9 bases align to TRBD1. CDR3 length: 17 amino acids. The ends lost 6 bases at V and 2 bases at J; junction bases unmatched: 11. Germline lookup yields CDR1 MDHEN and CDR2 SYDVKM. In DNA form, the CDR3 reads TGTGCCAGCAGCACGTACCGGGACAGGGACCCCTACAATGAGCAGTTCTTC. Encoded protein: CASSTYRDRDPYNEQFF.

The chain carries TRBV30 and TRBJ1-4; 7 nucleotides align to TRBD1. The CDR3 spans 14 residues. Germline loops: CDR1 GTSNPN, CDR2 SVGIG (reference sequence). The V segment lost 0 bases and the J segment 8 bases; nucleotides outside the gene matches: 6. The CDR3 here is CAWSVPGTVEKLFF. CDR3 bases: TGTGCCTGGAGTGTACCGGGGACAGTCGAAAAACTGTTTTTT.

The rearrangement uses TRBV2 and TRBJ2-7, with a tentative D call TRBD2 (5 bases). Germline V gene lookup returns CDR1 SNHLY and CDR2 FYNNEI. The CDR3 has 14 residues. V was clipped by 3 bases and J by 3 bases, with 12 bases between them. The CDR3 DNA follows: TGTGCCAGCAGTGAGTTGGGAGATGGCTACGAGCAGTACTTC. Protein product: CASSELGDGYEQYF.

CDR3 amino acids: CASSSGLGTDTQYF. The CDR3 DNA is TGTGCCAGCAGCTCGGGGTTGGGCACAGATACGCAGTATTTT. The chain recombines TRBV7-2 with TRBJ2-3, with D possibly TRBD2 on 5 matching bases. CDR1 is SGHTA, CDR2 FQGNSA, per germline. The CDR3 sequence is 14 residues long. The V end lost 4 bases, the J end lost 1 base, and 9 bases lay between the germline ends.

This clone is a singleton in its sample. The V call is TRBV11-3, the J call TRBJ2-1; 11 bases agree with TRBD2. There are 17 residues in the CDR3. After removal of 4 bases from V and 2 bases from J, the junction contained 7 bases not matched to a gene. Germline CDR1 is SGHNT and CDR2 is YENEEA. Here the CDR3 DNA reads TGTGCCAGCAGCTCCGGGACTAGCGGACCAACCTACAATGAGCAGTTCTTC. As protein: CASSSGTSGPTYNEQFF.

This sequence joins TRBV3-1 (or the pseudogene TRBV3-2) and TRBJ2-7; the match to TRBD2 covers 7 bases. The V segment lost 0 bases and the J segment 7 bases; nucleotides outside the gene matches: 3. The CDR3 is 13 residues long. The V gene's germline CDR1 is LGHDT and CDR2 YNNKEL (reference sequence). CDR3 loop: CASSQDKGLEQYF. As DNA, the CDR3 is TGTGCCAGCAGCCAAGACAAGGGACTAGAGCAGTACTTC.

The V call is TRBV3-1 (or the pseudogene TRBV3-2), the J call TRBJ2-5; 7 nucleotides agree with TRBD2. The J segment lost 2 bases and the V segment lost 1 base, leaving 4 bases of the junction unmatched. The CDR3 spans 15 residues. The germline CDR1 and CDR2 sequences are LGHDT and YNNKEL (reference sequence). CDR3 sequence reads: CASSQGGGSQETQYF. The CDR3 DNA follows: TGTGCCAGCAGCCAAGGGGGCGGGAGTCAAGAGACCCAGTACTTC.

V and J are TRBV19 and TRBJ2-3; 11 bases fit TRBD2. Germline CDR1 is LNHDA and CDR2 is SQIVND (reference sequence). Trimming removed 9 bases from V and 2 bases from J; junction bases left unmatched: 7. The CDR3 is 15 residues long. For the CDR3, the DNA is TGTGCCAGCCAAAGACTAGCGGGACTCACAGATACGCAGTATTTT. Protein: CASQRLAGLTDTQYF. The full variable domain, rest sourced from reference TRBV19 and TRBJ2-3, is DGGITQSPKYLFRKEGQNVTLSCEQNLNHDAMYWYRQDPGQGLRLIYYSQIVNDFQKGDIAEGYSVSREKKESFPLTVTSAQKNPTAFYLCASQRLAGLTDTQYFGPGTRLTVL.

The V and J genes are TRBV7-9 and TRBJ1-4, with 7 bases that match TRBD1. V was pared by 5 bases and J by 8 bases, with 8 bases of the junction left unmatched. Germline CDR1 reads SEHNR; CDR2 reads FQNEAQ (reference sequence). The CDR3 spans 14 residues. In DNA form, the CDR3 reads TGTGCCAGCAGCCAGAAGGGGGCCAGAGAAAAACTGTTTTTT. Translating it yields CASSQKGAREKLFF.

This chain uses TRBV13 with TRBJ2-1; D ambiguous. This CDR3 has 15 residues. Trimming removed 2 bases from V and 2 bases from J, with 10 bases in between. CDR1 PRHDT and CDR2 FYEKMQ come from the germline V gene (reference sequence). In DNA, the CDR3 is TGTGCCAGCAGCTTATTGGCCGTTACCTACAATGAGCAGTTCTTC. Translated, it gives CASSLLAVTYNEQFF.

V gene TRBV28 combines with J gene TRBJ2-5; 11 positions agree with TRBD1. There are 17 residues in the CDR3. J gave up 4 bases and V 6 bases, and 13 bases lay outside the gene matches. The germline gives CDR1 MDHEN, CDR2 SYDVKM. The CDR3 nucleotides read TGTGCCAGCAGCTTAAACTACTGGACAGGGGGCGGAGAGACCCAGTACTTC. Protein sequence: CASSLNYWTGGGETQYF.

J is TRBJ2-1 and V is TRBV7-9, with 8 bases that match TRBD2. The germline gives CDR1 SEHNR, CDR2 FQNEAQ (reference sequence). Trimming cost V 4 bases and J 3 bases; bases outside gene matches: 5. This CDR3 is built from 15 residues. CDR3 in amino acids: CASSSSGSIYNEQFF. The CDR3 DNA reads as TGTGCCAGCAGCTCCAGCGGGAGTATCTACAATGAGCAGTTCTTC.

This chain links TRBV18 with TRBJ2-5, with D hard to call. This CDR3 spans 13 amino acids. Trimming pared 2 bases from V and 3 bases from J, leaving 7 bases between. The V gene's germline CDR1 is KGHSH and CDR2 LQKENI. DNA of the CDR3: TGTGCCAGCTCACCAGGGCTGAAAGAGACCCAGTACTTC. Amino acids: CASSPGLKETQYF.

The chain carries TRBV15 and TRBJ1-5; the D gene is possibly TRBD1 (6 bases). There are 15 residues in the CDR3. V lost 3 bases and J lost 1, with 10 bases in between. Germline CDR1 and CDR2: LNHNV and YYDKDF (reference sequence). This CDR3 reads CATSREQGSNQPQHF. The DNA of the CDR3 is TGTGCCACCAGCAGGGAACAGGGAAGCAATCAGCCCCAGCATTTT.

The chain couples TRBV10-3 to TRBJ2-5; TRBD1 agrees at 7 bases. The CDR3 is made up of 13 amino acids. Germline loops: CDR1 ENHRY, CDR2 SYGVKD. The V and J ends lost 7 bases and 4 bases, in that order; junction bases with no gene match: 6. The CDR3 DNA is TGTGCCATCAATGGACAGGTAGGAGAGACCCAGTACTTC. It encodes CAINGQVGETQYF.